This TCR beta chain is drawn from a study of T-cell reconstitution after alpha-beta-depleted transplantation in children. A library of TCRbeta sequences, prepared with unique molecular identifiers, was generated. Using its own MiXCR run on the PCR reads, TCRdb lists one record per CDR3 protein. Seen here are approximately 520,000 distinct CDR3 sequences, roughly 33% observed once, and the top ten hold approximately 2.3%. The source material was PBMCs from the stem cell graft donor, sampled from the stem cell graft. The TCR originated in a human donor who donated a stem cell graft to a child with aplastic anemia.

This CDR3 reads CASSWGQRTGELFF. The CDR3 DNA is TGCGCCAGCAGCTGGGGACAGAGGACCGGGGAGCTGTTTTTT. V gene TRBV5-1 combines with J gene TRBJ2-2, with 7 bases lining up with TRBD1. Germline V gives CDR1 SGHRS, CDR2 YFSETQ. The ends lost 3 bases at V and 5 bases at J; junction bases unmatched: 4. The CDR3 is 14 residues long.